This T cell receptor beta chain was identified during a study of T cell repertoires in cytomegalovirus infection. Study details: Both CMV infection and a matching HLA type were indicated by public TCR beta signatures. Overall study results and limits: Within the response measured ex vivo, HLA-C-restricted CMV-specific TCR beta clonotypes were dominant.

The CDR3 sequence is 18 residues long. CDR1 SGHTA and CDR2 FQGTGA come from the germline V gene. The trim removed 0 bases at V and 4 bases at J, leaving 8 bases unmatched. The table lists this clonotype with many counts. Its antigen is unknown. TCRdb re-analysed the reads in MiXCR, keeping a single row per CDR3 protein. The data contain roughly 630,000 distinct CDR3 sequences, less than 25% of them singletons. V gene TRBV7-3 combines with J gene TRBJ2-2; 10 positions match TRBD1. The receptor was isolated from a human donor in good health (CMV status not recorded). Some clones in this sample may be carry-over from other donors' samples. Source material: CD8+ T cells from PBMCs. The CDR3 region is CASSLTDRGLGGTGELFF. The CDR3 DNA is TGTGCCAGCAGCTTAACTGACAGGGGGCTCGGGGGCACCGGGGAGCTGTTTTTT.